Shown below are 19 T cell receptor beta chains from a single sample sequenced in a study of T-cell memory formation after mild COVID-19. TCRdb itself ran the 5' RACE reads through MiXCR, one entry per CDR3 protein. The top ten hold around 3.3% of the sample, which has 200,000 to 250,000 distinct CDR3 sequences, 9.5% to 10% seen once. Sample: PBMCs or a T cell subset sorted from them (not recorded which). These receptors originate from a man between 18 and 35 years old who had mild COVID-19 (a few samples of this study predate the infection). Cell type and time point are not known.

This clonotype was seen only a few times. V gene TRBV7-3 combines with J gene TRBJ2-2; a possible D gene is TRBD1 (5 bases). The CDR3 runs to 13 residues. The V gene lost 5 bases and the J gene lost 5 bases, with 9 bases spanning the gap. CDR1 is SGHTA, CDR2 FQGTGA, per germline. The CDR3 nucleotides are TGTGCCAGCAGCGCAGACAGAACCGGGGAGCTGTTTTTT. This translates into CASSADRTGELFF.

This clonotype was seen a few times. The chain joins TRBV5-6 to TRBJ2-5; D not resolved. Germline V gene sequence: CDR1 SGHDT, CDR2 YYEEEE. Trimming stripped 1 base from V and 7 bases from J, with 5 bases between. CDR3 length equals 11 residues. CDR3 loop: CASSLRGTQYF. CDR3 bases: TGTGCCAGCAGCTTGAGAGGGACCCAGTACTTC. The complete variable domain, with remaining parts taken from reference TRBV5-6 and TRBJ2-5, reads DAGVTQSPTHLIKTRGQQVTLRCSPKSGHDTVSWYQQALGQGPQFIFQYYEEEERQRGNFPDRFSGHQFPNYSSELNVNALLLGDSALYLCASSLRGTQYFGPGTRLLVL.

Ten or more counts support this clonotype. V is TRBV6-5 and J is TRBJ2-3; a weak D match, TRBD2 (5 bases). CDR1 MNHEY and CDR2 SVGAGI come from the germline V gene. Trimming took 0 bases from V and 7 from J, leaving 14 bases between them. This CDR3 is built from 15 residues. Written as DNA, the CDR3 is TGTGCCAGCAGTTACTCTGTAGGCCTAGCTTATACGCAGTATTTT. Its translation is CASSYSVGLAYTQYF.

The rearrangement uses TRBV6-4 and TRBJ2-1; TRBD2 agrees at 8 bases. The CDR3 runs 13 residues. Germline V lookup: CDR1 MRHNA, CDR2 SNTAGT. V was clipped by 5 bases and J by 7 bases; unmatched bases: 4. The DNA of the CDR3 is TGTGCCAGCAGTATCGGACTAGCTAATGAGCAGTTCTTC. Translated, it gives CASSIGLANEQFF.

This clonotype was detected ten times or more. V and J are TRBV10-1 and TRBJ2-1, with a weak D call TRBD1 (5 bases). V lost 6 bases, J lost 8 bases, and 17 bases lay in between. The germline V gene has CDR1 WNHNN and CDR2 SYGVQD (reference sequence). The CDR3 runs to 14 residues. CDR3 sequence reads: CASRQTQGSDEQFF. The CDR3 DNA is TGCGCCAGCAGACAAACCCAGGGAAGCGATGAGCAGTTCTTC.

This clonotype was recorded at least ten times. The chain is built from TRBV20-1 and TRBJ2-5, with D uncertain. Germline V gene data show CDR1 as DFQATT and CDR2 as SNEGSKA (reference sequence). The CDR3 runs 13 residues. The CDR3 DNA is TGCAGCGCCCCCCGGAGCCCACGGGAGACCCAGTACTTC. Its protein product is CSAPRSPRETQYF.

The chain recombines TRBV29-1 with TRBJ1-2; a possible D gene is TRBD1 (5 bases). CDR3 length: 12 residues. Germline V gene sequence: CDR1 SQVTM, CDR2 ANQGSEA. Trimming took 1 base from V and 7 from J, leaving 10 bases between them. The CDR3 here is CSVEGQGGGYTF. CDR3 nucleotides: TGCAGCGTTGAAGGGCAGGGAGGTGGCTACACCTTC.

This chain uses TRBV20-1 with TRBJ2-4; D is uncertain. Germline V lookup: CDR1 DFQATT, CDR2 SNEGSKA (reference sequence). V was cut by 0 bases and J by 9 bases, with 12 bases left in between. The length of the CDR3 is 13 residues. CDR3 loop: CSAREALVGIQYF. The CDR3 DNA sequence: TGCAGTGCTAGAGAAGCACTTGTAGGCATTCAGTACTTC.

The V and J genes are TRBV7-2 and TRBJ2-1; 8 bases are shared with TRBD2. V shed 2 bases and J 9 bases; nucleotides not matched to a gene: 6. CDR1 and CDR2 (germline): SGHTA, FQGNSA. The CDR3 has 14 residues. CDR3 in DNA: TGTGCCAGCAGCTTACAAGCGGGGGCCGGTGAGCAGTTCTTC. As protein: CASSLQAGAGEQFF.

This clonotype occurred a few times. This sequence joins TRBV29-1 and TRBJ1-2; a possible D gene is TRBD1 (5 bases). The length of the CDR3 is 13 residues. Trimming stripped 0 bases from V and 7 bases from J, with 12 bases between. The germline gives CDR1 SQVTM, CDR2 ANQGSEA. CDR3 region: CSVEERGEGGYTF. Here the CDR3 DNA reads TGCAGCGTTGAAGAACGAGGGGAGGGTGGCTACACCTTC.

This clonotype has more than one count but fewer than ten. The chain links TRBV5-1 to TRBJ2-1; tentatively, D is TRBD1 or TRBD2 (6 bases each). V lost 4 bases and J lost 1, with 15 bases in between. The CDR3 runs to 16 residues. CDR1 is SGHRS, CDR2 YFSETQ, per germline. The CDR3 nucleotides are TGCGCCAGCAGCCCACGAGGGGGGTCATCCTACAATGAGCAGTTCTTC. It translates to CASSPRGGSSYNEQFF.

In its sample, this clonotype was seen many times. V gene TRBV5-1 combines with J gene TRBJ2-4; TRBD2 matches 7 bases. Looked up from germline, CDR1 is SGHRS and CDR2 is YFSETQ. The CDR3 consists of 14 residues. The ends lost 4 bases at V and 8 bases at J; junction bases unmatched: 9. CDR3 nucleotide sequence: TGCGCCAGCAGCCCGCCTAGCGGACCCGACATTCAGTACTTC. Translated, it gives CASSPPSGPDIQYF.

This clonotype was seen repeatedly, ten times or more. The chain uses TRBV18 and TRBJ2-7, with 7 bases matching TRBD1. The trim removed 3 bases at V and 5 bases at J, leaving 1 base unmatched. The CDR3 length is 12 residues. CDR1 and CDR2 (germline): KGHSH, LQKENI. The DNA of the CDR3 is TGTGCCAGCTCACCCCAGGGGGACGAGCAGTACTTC. It translates to CASSPQGDEQYF.

The CDR3 DNA follows: TGCAGTGCCCTAGGCACAGGGACTTCCTACGAGCAGTACGTC. Its protein is CSALGTGTSYEQYV. The genes are TRBV20-1 and TRBJ2-7; D might be TRBD1 or TRBD2, each matching 6 bases. Deletions cut 6 bases from V and 1 base from J, with 16 bases between. Germline lookup yields CDR1 DFQATT and CDR2 SNEGSKA (reference sequence). CDR3 length: 14 residues.

This chain connects TRBV5-1 to TRBJ2-1; D possibly uses TRBD1 or TRBD2 (5 bases each). Per germline, CDR1 SGHRS and CDR2 YFSETQ. The CDR3 runs to 16 residues. Trimming removed 1 base from V and 7 bases from J, with 18 bases in between. DNA of the CDR3: TGCGCCAGCAGCTTGAGGTTGTGGGGGATGGGGAATGAGCAGTTCTTC. This codes for CASSLRLWGMGNEQFF.

This clonotype was counted only a few times. The gene calls are TRBV7-2 and TRBJ2-3; TRBD2 aligns across 10 bases. Trimming took 3 bases from V and 4 from J; bases not matched to a gene: 4. Germline V CDR1 and CDR2: SGHTA, FQGNSA. This CDR3 is built from 15 residues. In DNA, the CDR3 is TGTGCCAGCAGCTTGGGACTAGCGTCCCCAGATACGCAGTATTTT. Amino acid sequence: CASSLGLASPDTQYF.

This rearrangement joins TRBV6-5 to TRBJ2-3; 8 bases are a match to TRBD2. V shed 5 bases and J 9 bases; nucleotides not matched to a gene: 22. CDR3 length: 18 amino acids. Germline V gives CDR1 MNHEY, CDR2 SVGAGI. CDR3 residues: CASSSRGDGAGAPGTQYF. DNA of the CDR3: TGTGCCAGCAGTAGCCGCGGAGATGGAGCGGGGGCGCCGGGGACGCAGTATTTT.

This clonotype was detected ten times or more. The CDR3 DNA reads TGCGCCAGCAGCCAAGAACGGGGGGGCCCCTACGAGCAGTACTTC. It encodes CASSQERGGPYEQYF. This chain connects TRBV4-3 to TRBJ2-7, with 8 positions matching TRBD2. V gave up 0 bases and J gave up 2 bases; unmatched junction bases: 3. Per the germline V gene, CDR1 is LGHNA and CDR2 is YSLEER. The CDR3 has 15 amino acids.

This clonotype was picked up many times. This chain joins TRBV6-6 and TRBJ1-2; D remains unclear. CDR1 and CDR2 (germline): MNHNY, SVGAGI (reference sequence). There are 13 residues in the CDR3. The V end lost 6 bases, the J end lost 4 bases, and 12 bases lay between the germline ends. The CDR3 loop reads CASRTDGLYGYTF. The CDR3 DNA reads as TGTGCCAGCAGAACAGACGGCCTCTATGGCTACACCTTC.